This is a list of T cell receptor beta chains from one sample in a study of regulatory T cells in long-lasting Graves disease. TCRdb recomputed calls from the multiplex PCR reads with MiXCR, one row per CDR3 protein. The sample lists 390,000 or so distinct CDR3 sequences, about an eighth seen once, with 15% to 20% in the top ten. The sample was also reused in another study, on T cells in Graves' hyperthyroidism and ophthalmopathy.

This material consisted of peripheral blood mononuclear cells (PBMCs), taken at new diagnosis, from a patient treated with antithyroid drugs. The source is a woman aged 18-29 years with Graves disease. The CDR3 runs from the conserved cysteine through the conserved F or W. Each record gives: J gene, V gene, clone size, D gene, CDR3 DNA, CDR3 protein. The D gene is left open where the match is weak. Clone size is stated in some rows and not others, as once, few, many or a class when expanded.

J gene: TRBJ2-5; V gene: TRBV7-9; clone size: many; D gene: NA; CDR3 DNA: TGTGCCAGCAGCCGAGTCCCCTGGTTAACGGAGACCCAGTACTTC; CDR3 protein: CASSRVPWLTETQYF
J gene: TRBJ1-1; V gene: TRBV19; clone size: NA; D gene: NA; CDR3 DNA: TGTGCCAGTATCGGTCGGGGCTGGGGCACTGAAGCTTTCTTT; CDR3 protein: CASIGRGWGTEAFF
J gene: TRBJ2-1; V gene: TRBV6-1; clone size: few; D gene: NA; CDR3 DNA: TGTGCCAGCAATTTTATGGGGGTATACAATGAGCAGTTCTTC; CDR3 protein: CASNFMGVYNEQFF
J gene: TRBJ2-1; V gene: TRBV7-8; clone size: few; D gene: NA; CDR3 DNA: TGTGCCAGCAGCTCACGGGGAGTTTACAATGAGCAGTTCTTC; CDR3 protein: CASSSRGVYNEQFF
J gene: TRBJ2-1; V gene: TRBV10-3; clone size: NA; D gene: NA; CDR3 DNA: TGTGCCATCAGTGAGCAGTCGGAGCAGTTCTTC; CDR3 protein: CAISEQSEQFF
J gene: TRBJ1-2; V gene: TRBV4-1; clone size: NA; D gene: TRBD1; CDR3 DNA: TGCGCCAGCAGCCCACCACTCCCGACAGGGGGCAACTATGGCTACACCTTC; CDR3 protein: CASSPPLPTGGNYGYTF
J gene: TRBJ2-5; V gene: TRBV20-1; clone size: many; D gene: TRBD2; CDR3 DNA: TGCAGTGCTTACGCTCCGGGACTAGAAGAGACCCAGTACTTC; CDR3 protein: CSAYAPGLEETQYF
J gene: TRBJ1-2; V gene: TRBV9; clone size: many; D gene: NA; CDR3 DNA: TGTGCCAGCAGTGGGAACCGCTATGGCTACACCTTC; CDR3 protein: CASSGNRYGYTF
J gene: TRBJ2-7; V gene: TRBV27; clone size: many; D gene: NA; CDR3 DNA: TGTGCCAGCAGTTACTACTCGCCGGGGGAGCAGTACTTC; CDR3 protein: CASSYYSPGEQYF
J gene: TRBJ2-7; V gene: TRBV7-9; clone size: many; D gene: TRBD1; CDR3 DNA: TGTGCCAGCAGCGTCGGACAGGTTCCGTTTGAGCAGTACTTC; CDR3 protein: CASSVGQVPFEQYF
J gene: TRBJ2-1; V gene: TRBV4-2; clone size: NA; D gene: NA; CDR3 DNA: TGTGCCAGCAGCCTAGAGGACCCGCGGACTCACAATGAGCAGTTCTTC; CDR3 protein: CASSLEDPRTHNEQFF
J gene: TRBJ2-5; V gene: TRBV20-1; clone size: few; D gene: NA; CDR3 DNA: TGCAGTGCGCAGACGGACCAAGAGACCCAGTACTTC; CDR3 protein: CSAQTDQETQYF
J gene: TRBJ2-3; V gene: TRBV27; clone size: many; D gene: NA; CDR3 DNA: TGTGCCAGCAGTTTGTTTCTGCCGTCCACCACAGATACGCAGTATTTT; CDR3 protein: CASSLFLPSTTDTQYF
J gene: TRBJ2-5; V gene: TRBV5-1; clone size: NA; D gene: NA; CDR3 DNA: TGCGCCAGCAGCTTGGGCGGATCGCCCGGGGAGACCCAGTACTTC; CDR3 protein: CASSLGGSPGETQYF
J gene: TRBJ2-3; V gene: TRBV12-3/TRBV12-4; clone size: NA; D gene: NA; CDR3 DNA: TGTCCCAGCAGCCCCGGCGGGAGCACAGATACGCAGTATTTT; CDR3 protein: CPSSPGGSTDTQYF
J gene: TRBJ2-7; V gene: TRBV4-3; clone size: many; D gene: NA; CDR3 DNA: TGCGCCAGCAGCCCCCGGGGGGCTAGAGGATCCTACGAGCAGTACTTC; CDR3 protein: CASSPRGARGSYEQYF
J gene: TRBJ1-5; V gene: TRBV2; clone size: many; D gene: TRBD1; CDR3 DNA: TGTGCCAGCAGTGAGGACAGGGTCGGCCAGCCCCAGCATTTT; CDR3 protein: CASSEDRVGQPQHF
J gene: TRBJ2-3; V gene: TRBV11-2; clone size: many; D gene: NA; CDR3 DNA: TGTGCCAGCAGCTTAGGACTACTTCGGGATACGCAGTATTTT; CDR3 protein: CASSLGLLRDTQYF
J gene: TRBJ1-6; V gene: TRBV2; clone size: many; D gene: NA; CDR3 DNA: TGTGCCAGCAGTGACGTCCGCTCCTATAATTCACCCCTCCACTTT; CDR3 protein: CASSDVRSYNSPLHF
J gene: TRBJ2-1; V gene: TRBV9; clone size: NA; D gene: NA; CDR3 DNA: TGTGCCAGCAGCGTATGGCAGGGCCCCAATGAGCAGTTCTTC; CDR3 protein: CASSVWQGPNEQFF
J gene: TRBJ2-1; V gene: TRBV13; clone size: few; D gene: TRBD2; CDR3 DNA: TGTGCCAGCAGTTGGGGACTAGATCCAACCAATGGGCAGTTCTTC; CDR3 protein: CASSWGLDPTNGQFF
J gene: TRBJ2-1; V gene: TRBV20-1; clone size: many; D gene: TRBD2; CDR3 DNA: TGCATTCCACTAGCGGGTAACAATGAGCAGTTCTTC; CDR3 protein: CIPLAGNNEQFF
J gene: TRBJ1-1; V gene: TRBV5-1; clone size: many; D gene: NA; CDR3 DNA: TGCGCCAGCAGCTTGGAGGTCCCGGGCACTGAAGCTTTCTTT; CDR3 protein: CASSLEVPGTEAFF
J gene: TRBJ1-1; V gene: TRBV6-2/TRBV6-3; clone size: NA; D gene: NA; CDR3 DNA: TGTGCCAGCAGCCCTAGACACCAGGGCGCTGAAGCTTTCTTT; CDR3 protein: CASSPRHQGAEAFF
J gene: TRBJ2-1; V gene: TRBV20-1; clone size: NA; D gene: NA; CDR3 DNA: TGCAGTGCTAGGAGAGACAGAGACTACGAGCAGTTCTTC; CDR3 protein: CSARRDRDYEQFF
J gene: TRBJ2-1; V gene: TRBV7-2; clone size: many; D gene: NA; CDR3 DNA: TGTGCCAGCAGCTTAGTTGGTAGCCCGGCCTCCTACAATGAGCAGTTCTTC; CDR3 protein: CASSLVGSPASYNEQFF
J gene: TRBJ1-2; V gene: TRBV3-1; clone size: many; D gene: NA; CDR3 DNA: TGTGCCAGCAGCCCGCCAAGGGCCCCACGGGGCTACACCTTC; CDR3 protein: CASSPPRAPRGYTF
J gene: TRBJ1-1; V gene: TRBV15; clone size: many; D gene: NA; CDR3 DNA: TGTGCCACCAGCAGAGCTGGTCCCTCCCCAGGGGAAGCTTTCTTT; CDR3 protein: CATSRAGPSPGEAFF
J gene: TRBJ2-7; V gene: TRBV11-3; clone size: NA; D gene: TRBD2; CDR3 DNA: TGTGCCAGCAGCTTGACGGAGACTAGCTGGTACGAGCAGTACTTC; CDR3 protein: CASSLTETSWYEQYF
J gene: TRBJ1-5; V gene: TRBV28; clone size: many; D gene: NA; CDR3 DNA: TGTGCCAGCAGGTGGGGGGCAGGTCGGCCCCAGCATTTT; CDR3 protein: CASRWGAGRPQHF
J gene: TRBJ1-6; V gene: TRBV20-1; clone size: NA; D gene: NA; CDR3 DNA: TGCAGTGCTAGAGATGGGTCGCAGGGTAATTCACCCCTCCACTTT; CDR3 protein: CSARDGSQGNSPLHF
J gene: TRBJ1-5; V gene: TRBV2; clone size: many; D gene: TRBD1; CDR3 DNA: TGTGCCAGCAGTGAAGAAGGGACAGGGAATCAGCCCCAGCATTTT; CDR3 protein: CASSEEGTGNQPQHF
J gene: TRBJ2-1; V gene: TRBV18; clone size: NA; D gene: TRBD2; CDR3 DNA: TGTGCCAGCTCTAACCAGGACCGCGGGAGTAACGTCTTC; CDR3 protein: CASSNQDRGSNVF
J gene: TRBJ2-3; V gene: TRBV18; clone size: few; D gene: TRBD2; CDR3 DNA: TGTGCCAGCTCACCACCCGGGACTAGCCTAGATACGCAGTATTTT; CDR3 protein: CASSPPGTSLDTQYF
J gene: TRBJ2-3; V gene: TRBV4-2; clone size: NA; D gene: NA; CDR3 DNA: TGTGCCAGCAGCCAAGACCAGATAGGAGGCACAGATACGCAGTATTTT; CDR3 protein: CASSQDQIGGTDTQYF
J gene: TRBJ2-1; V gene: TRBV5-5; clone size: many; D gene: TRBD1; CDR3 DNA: TGTGCCAGCAGCCCCTCCCGTCGGACAGGGGTCGACAATGAGCAGTTCTTC; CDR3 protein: CASSPSRRTGVDNEQFF
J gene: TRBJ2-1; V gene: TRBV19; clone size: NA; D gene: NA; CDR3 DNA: TGTGCCAGTAGTACTCCTTTCCTGTCAAGGGTGAATGAGCAGTTCTTC; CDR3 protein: CASSTPFLSRVNEQFF
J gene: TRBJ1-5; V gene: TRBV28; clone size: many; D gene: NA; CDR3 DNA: TGTGCCAGCAGTTCGACGTGGGGGGGCGCTTATAGCAATCAGCCCCAGCATTTT; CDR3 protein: CASSSTWGGAYSNQPQHF
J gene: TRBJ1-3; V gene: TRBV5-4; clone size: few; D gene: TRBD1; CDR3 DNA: TGTGCCAGCAGCTGGACAGGGCGTGGAGACACCATATATTTT; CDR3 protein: CASSWTGRGDTIYF
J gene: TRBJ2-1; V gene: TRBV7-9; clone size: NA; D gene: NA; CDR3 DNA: TGTGCCAGCAGCTCCCCCGCGAGAAGGGCGGGGAATGAGCAGTTCTTC; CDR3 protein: CASSSPARRAGNEQFF
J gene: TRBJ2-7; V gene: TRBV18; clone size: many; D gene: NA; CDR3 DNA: TGTGCCAGCTCACCGCTTCAGCGGGCCATCTCCTACGAGCAGTACTTC; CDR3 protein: CASSPLQRAISYEQYF
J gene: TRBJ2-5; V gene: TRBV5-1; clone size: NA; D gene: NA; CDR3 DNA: TGCGCCAGCAGCTTTGAAGGGGATGGGCAAGAGACCCAGTACTTC; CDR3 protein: CASSFEGDGQETQYF
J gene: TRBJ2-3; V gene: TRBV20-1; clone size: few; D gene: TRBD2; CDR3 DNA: TGCAGTGCCGGGAGGGGCAGGGGAGTTTCGTATACGCAGTATTTT; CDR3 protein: CSAGRGRGVSYTQYF
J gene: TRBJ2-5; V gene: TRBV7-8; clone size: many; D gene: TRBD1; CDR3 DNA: TGTGCCAGCAGCCCGGCGACAAGACAGGGGGCAGGGGAGACCCAGTACTTC; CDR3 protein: CASSPATRQGAGETQYF
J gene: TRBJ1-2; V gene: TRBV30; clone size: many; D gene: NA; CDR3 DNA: TGTGCCGCGTTCCGCTATGGCTACACCTTC; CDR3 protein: CAAFRYGYTF
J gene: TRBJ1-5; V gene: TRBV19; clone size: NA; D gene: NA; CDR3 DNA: TGTGCCAGTAGTATTCGTACGGAGTATAGCAATCAGCCCCAGCATTTT; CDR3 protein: CASSIRTEYSNQPQHF
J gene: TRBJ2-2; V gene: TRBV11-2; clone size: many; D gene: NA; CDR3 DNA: TGTGCCAGCAGCTTAGGCGGATACCTACTCACCGGGGAGCTGTTTTTT; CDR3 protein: CASSLGGYLLTGELFF
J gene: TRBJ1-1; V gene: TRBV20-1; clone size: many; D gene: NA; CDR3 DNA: TGCAGTGCTAGATTTACAGGCATGAACACTGAAGCTTTCTTT; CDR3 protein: CSARFTGMNTEAFF
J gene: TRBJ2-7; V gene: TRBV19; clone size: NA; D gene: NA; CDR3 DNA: TGTGCCAGTAGTATTGGAGGGACGAGCTACGAGCAGTACTTC; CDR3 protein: CASSIGGTSYEQYF
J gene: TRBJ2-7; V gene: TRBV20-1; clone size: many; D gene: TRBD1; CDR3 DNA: TGCAGTGCTAGAGATTCGGGACAGGGGGTATTAGAGCAGTACTTC; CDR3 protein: CSARDSGQGVLEQYF
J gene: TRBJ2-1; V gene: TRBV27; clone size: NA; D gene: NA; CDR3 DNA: TGTGCCAGCAGTCTCCTGGACAAGTGGGGTGAGCAGTTCTTC; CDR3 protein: CASSLLDKWGEQFF
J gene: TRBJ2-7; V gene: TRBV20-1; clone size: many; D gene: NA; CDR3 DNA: TGCAGTGCCCGATTCGGCTCTAACTACGAGCAGTACTTC; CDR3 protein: CSARFGSNYEQYF
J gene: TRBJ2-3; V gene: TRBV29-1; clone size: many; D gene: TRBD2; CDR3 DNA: TGCAGCGGTTACCGACTAGCGAGAGGTACAGATACGCAGTATTTT; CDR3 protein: CSGYRLARGTDTQYF
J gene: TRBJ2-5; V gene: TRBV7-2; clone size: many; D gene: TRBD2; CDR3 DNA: TGTGCCAGCAGCTTGACTAGCGGGAGGGAAGAGACCCAGTACTTC; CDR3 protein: CASSLTSGREETQYF
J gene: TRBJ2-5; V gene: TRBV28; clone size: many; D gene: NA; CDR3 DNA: TGTGCCAGCAGTTTATGGGAAGGGGTCGGGGAGACCCAGTACTTC; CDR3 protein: CASSLWEGVGETQYF
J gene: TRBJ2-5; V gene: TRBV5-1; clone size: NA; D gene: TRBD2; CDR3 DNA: TGCGCCAGCAGCTTGGCCGGGACTAGCGTCTCGGAGACCCAGTACTTC; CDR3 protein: CASSLAGTSVSETQYF